A single sample gave rise to the 2 T cell receptor beta chains below, sequenced in a study of early T cells in non-severe SARS-CoV-2 infection. TCRdb fed the 5' RACE reads into MiXCR, producing one record per CDR3 protein. Of over 95,000 distinct CDR3 sequences detected, over 15% appear once; the ten largest clones hold roughly 1.3%. The specimen sequenced was whole blood. The receptors shown here come from an adult who was a healthcare worker with PCR-confirmed SARS-CoV-2 infection or an uninfected control (not recorded which).

This clonotype was observed a handful of times. The gene calls are TRBV18 and TRBJ1-2, with TRBD1 as a possible D gene (5 bases). This CDR3 contains 14 residues. Germline V gives CDR1 KGHSH, CDR2 LQKENI. The V gene lost 4 bases and the J gene lost 1 base, with 10 bases spanning the gap. For the CDR3, the DNA is TGTGCCAGCTCACGGGACCGATTTAACTATGGCTACACCTTC. It translates to CASSRDRFNYGYTF.

This clonotype was picked up many times. The chain links TRBV7-9 to TRBJ2-1; tentatively, D is TRBD2 (6 bases). Germline-derived CDR1 and CDR2 are SEHNR and FQNEAQ (reference sequence). The CDR3 covers 16 residues. V was cut by 7 bases and J by 8 bases, with 24 bases left in between. The DNA of the CDR3 is TGTGCCAGCACCCAGTATGGCGGGACGCCTACCGATGAGCAGTTCTTC. Translated, it gives CASTQYGGTPTDEQFF.